Below, one T cell receptor (beta chain) is given with its context. Its cognate antigen is unknown. The source of the sample is a study of cytomegalovirus exposure and HLA in healthy donors. Study results and limitations: Later on, an analysis tied over 15,000 TCR beta sequences to HLA alleles at 0.05 false discovery rate. One cluster of highly shared sequence variants probably arose as a sequencing artifact. Later work showed greater clonal expansion in HLA-associated TCR beta chains than in equally common others.

PCR involved 60 Vbeta and 13 Jbeta primers. TCRdb's copy holds only in-frame clones and misses some; the assay was immunoSEQ multiplex PCR. The data contain 100,000 to 120,000 clones, 70% to 80% of them singletons. This CDR3 is built from 16 residues. V lost 1 base and J lost 2; bases outside the gene matches: 3. Germline V gene lookup returns CDR1 SGHNT and CDR2 YENEEA. The chain combines TRBV11-3 with TRBJ2-1, with TRBD1 matching 9 bases. Sample: PBMCs. This receptor was taken from a woman under 40 in good health and CMV-seropositive. CDR3 region: CASSLGRTGAYNEQFF. CDR3 bases: TGTGCCAGCAGCTTAGGGCGGACAGGGGCCTACAATGAGCAGTTCTTC.